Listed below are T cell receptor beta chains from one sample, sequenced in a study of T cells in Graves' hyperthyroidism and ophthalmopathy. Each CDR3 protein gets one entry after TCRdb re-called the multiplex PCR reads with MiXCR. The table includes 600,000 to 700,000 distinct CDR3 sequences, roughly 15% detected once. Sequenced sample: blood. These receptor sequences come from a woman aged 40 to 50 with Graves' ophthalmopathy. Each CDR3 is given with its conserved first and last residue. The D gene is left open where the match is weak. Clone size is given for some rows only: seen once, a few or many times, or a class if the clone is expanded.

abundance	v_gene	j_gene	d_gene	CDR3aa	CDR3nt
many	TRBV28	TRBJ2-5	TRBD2	CASSFHGGREFLEGETQYF	TGTGCCAGCAGTTTTCATGGCGGGAGGGAGTTTTTAGAAGGGGAGACCCAGTACTTC
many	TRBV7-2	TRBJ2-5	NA	CASSLLSETQYF	TGTGCCAGCAGCTTACTTTCTGAGACCCAGTACTTC
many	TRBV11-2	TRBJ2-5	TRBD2	CASSLEGGVPLWETQYF	TGTGCCAGCAGCTTAGAGGGGGGGGTCCCTTTGTGGGAGACCCAGTACTTC
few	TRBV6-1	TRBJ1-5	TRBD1	CASVQGNKAQHF	TGTGCCAGCGTACAGGGGAATAAGGCCCAGCATTTT
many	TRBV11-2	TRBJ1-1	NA	CASSGLMNTEAFF	TGTGCCAGCAGCGGGTTAATGAACACTGAAGCTTTCTTT
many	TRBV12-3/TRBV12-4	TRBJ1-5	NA	CASSLGRGLNQPQHF	TGTGCCAGCAGTTTGGGTCGTGGACTCAATCAGCCCCAGCATTTT
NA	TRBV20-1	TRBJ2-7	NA	CSAERGTYEQYF	TGCAGTGCTGAAAGGGGAACATACGAGCAGTACTTC
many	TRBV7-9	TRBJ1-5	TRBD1	CASSFVGQGFFEPQHF	TGTGCCAGCAGCTTCGTGGGACAGGGGTTTTTTGAGCCCCAGCATTTT
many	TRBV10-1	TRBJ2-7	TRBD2	CASSEPGTSDRYEQYF	TGCGCCAGCAGTGAGCCCGGGACTAGCGACCGCTACGAGCAGTACTTC
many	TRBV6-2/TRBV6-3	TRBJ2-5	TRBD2	CASRPTSYQETQYF	TGTGCCAGCAGGCCGACTAGCTACCAAGAGACCCAGTACTTC
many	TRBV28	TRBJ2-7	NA	CASSSTGNEQYF	TGTGCCAGCAGTTCTACAGGGAACGAGCAGTACTTC
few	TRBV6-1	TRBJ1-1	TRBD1	CASSHSGTGGLNTEAFF	TGTGCCAGCAGCCATTCCGGGACAGGGGGCTTGAACACTGAAGCTTTCTTT
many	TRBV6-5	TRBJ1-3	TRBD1	CASSRQGAGNTIYF	TGTGCCAGCAGTAGGCAGGGGGCTGGAAACACCATATATTTT
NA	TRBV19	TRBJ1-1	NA	CASTAGIFEDTEAFF	TGTGCCAGTACAGCAGGGATATTTGAGGACACTGAAGCTTTCTTT
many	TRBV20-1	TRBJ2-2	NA	CSAGGYRDNGELFF	TGCAGTGCCGGGGGGTACAGGGATAATGGGGAGCTGTTTTTT
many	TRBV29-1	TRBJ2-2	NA	CSVGVTDGVGGELFF	TGCAGCGTTGGTGTCACAGACGGGGTCGGCGGGGAGCTGTTTTTT
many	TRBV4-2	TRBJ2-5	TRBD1	CASSQVRGPGAETQYF	TGTGCCAGCAGCCAAGTCAGGGGGCCGGGGGCAGAGACCCAGTACTTC
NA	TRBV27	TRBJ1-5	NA	CASSSLGAGGQPQHF	TGTGCCAGCAGTTCCCTGGGTGCGGGGGGCCAGCCCCAGCATTTT
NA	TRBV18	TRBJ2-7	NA	CASSLLEGSGYEQYF	TGTGCCAGCTCACTTCTAGAAGGTAGCGGATACGAGCAGTACTTC
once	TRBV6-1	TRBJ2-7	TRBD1	CASSRAGTGPYEQYF	TGTGCCAGCAGTCGTGCCGGGACAGGGCCCTACGAGCAGTACTTC
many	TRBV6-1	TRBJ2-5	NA	CASSAGQPPETQYF	TGTGCCAGCAGTGCCGGACAGCCGCCCGAGACCCAGTACTTC
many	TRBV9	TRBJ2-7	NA	CASSSYRDGYEQYF	TGTGCCAGCAGCTCTTACAGGGACGGCTACGAGCAGTACTTC
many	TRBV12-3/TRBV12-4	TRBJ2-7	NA	CASDLYEQYF	TGTGCCAGCGACCTCTACGAGCAGTACTTC
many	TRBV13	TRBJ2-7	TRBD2	CASSPSGTSGSYEQYF	TGTGCCAGCAGCCCCTCCGGGACTAGCGGGAGCTACGAGCAGTACTTC
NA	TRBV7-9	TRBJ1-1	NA	CASSLGRALISEAFF	TGTGCCAGCAGCTTAGGACGCGCGTTAATCTCTGAAGCTTTCTTT
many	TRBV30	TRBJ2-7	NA	CAWSRGEEQYF	TGTGCCTGGAGTCGGGGAGAAGAGCAGTACTTC
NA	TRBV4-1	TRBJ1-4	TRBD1	CASSPTGVLNEKLFF	TGCGCCAGCAGCCCCACAGGGGTCCTTAATGAAAAACTGTTTTTT
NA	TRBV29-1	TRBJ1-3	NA	CSVEGRLLSSGNTIYF	TGCAGCGTTGAGGGTAGGCTGCTAAGCTCTGGAAACACCATATATTTT
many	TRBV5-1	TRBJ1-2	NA	CASSLAPAPLDYGYTF	TGCGCCAGCAGCTTGGCGCCAGCCCCCTTGGACTATGGCTACACCTTC
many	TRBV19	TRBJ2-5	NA	CASSDSPQGETQYF	TGTGCCAGTAGCGACAGCCCCCAAGGAGAGACCCAGTACTTC
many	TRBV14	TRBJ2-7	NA	CASSQTFTRAYEQYF	TGTGCCAGCAGCCAAACCTTCACACGCGCCTACGAGCAGTACTTC